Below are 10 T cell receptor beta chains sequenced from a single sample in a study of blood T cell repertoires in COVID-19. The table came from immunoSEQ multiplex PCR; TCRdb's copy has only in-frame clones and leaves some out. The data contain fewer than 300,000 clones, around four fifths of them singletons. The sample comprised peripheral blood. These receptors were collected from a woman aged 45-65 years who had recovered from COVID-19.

CDR3 region: CASSLGLLPYEQYF. The CDR3 DNA reads TGTGCCAGCAGCTTAGGTCTACTACCCTACGAGCAGTACTTC. The V call is TRBV7-2, the J call TRBJ2-7; D unclear. CDR1 and CDR2 from the germline V gene are SGHTA and FQGNSA. Trimming stripped 1 base from V and 2 bases from J, with 9 bases between. The CDR3 loop spans 14 amino acids.

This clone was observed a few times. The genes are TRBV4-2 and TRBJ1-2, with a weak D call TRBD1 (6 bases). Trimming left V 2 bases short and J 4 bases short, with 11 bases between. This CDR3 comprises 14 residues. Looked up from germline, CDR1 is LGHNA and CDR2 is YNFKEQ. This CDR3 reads CASSQQGQLYGYTF. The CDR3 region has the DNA TGTGCCAGCAGCCAACAAGGACAGCTCTATGGCTACACCTTC.

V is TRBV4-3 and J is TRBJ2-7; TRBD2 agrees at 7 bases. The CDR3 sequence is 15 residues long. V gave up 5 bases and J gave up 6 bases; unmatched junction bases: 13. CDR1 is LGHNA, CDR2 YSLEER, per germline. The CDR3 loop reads CASSRGGSQSAEQYF. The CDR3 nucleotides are TGCGCCAGCAGCAGGGGCGGGAGCCAATCGGCCGAGCAGTACTTC.

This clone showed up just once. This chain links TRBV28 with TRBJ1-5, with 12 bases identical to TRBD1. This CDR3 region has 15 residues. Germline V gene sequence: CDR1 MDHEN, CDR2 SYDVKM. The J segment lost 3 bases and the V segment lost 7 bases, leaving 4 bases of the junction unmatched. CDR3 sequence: CASTVGQGANQPQHF. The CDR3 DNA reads TGTGCCAGCACCGTGGGACAGGGGGCCAATCAGCCCCAGCATTTT. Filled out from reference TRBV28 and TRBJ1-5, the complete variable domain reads DVKVTQSSRYLVKRTGEKVFLECVQDMDHENMFWYRQDPGLGLRLIYFSYDVKMKEKGDIPEGYSVSREKKERFSLILESASTNQTSMYLCASTVGQGANQPQHFGDGTRLSIL.

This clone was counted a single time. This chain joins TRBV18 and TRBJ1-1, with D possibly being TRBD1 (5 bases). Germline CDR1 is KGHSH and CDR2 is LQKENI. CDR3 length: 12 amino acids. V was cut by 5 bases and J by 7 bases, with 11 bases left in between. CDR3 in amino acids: CASSGQGGEAFF. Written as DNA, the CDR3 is TGTGCCAGCTCAGGGCAGGGAGGTGAAGCTTTCTTT.

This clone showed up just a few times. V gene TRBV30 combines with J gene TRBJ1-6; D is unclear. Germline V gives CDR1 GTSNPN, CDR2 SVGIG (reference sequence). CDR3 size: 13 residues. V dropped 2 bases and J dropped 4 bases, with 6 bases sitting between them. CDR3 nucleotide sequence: TGTGCCTGGAGTCCTCGGTATAATTCACCCCTCCACTTT. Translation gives CAWSPRYNSPLHF.

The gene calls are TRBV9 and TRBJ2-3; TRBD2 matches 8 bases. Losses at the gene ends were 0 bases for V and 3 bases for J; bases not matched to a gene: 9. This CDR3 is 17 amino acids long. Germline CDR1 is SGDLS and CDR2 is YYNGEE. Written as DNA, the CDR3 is TGTGCCAGCAGCGTAGGGGGCGCGGGGGGAGGTACAGATACGCAGTATTTT. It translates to CASSVGGAGGGTDTQYF.

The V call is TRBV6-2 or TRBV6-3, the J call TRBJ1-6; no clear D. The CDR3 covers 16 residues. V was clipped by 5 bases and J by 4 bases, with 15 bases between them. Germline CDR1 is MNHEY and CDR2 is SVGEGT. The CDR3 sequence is CASSQLSGSYNSPLHF. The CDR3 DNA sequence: TGTGCCAGCAGTCAACTCAGCGGGTCGTATAATTCACCCCTCCACTTT.

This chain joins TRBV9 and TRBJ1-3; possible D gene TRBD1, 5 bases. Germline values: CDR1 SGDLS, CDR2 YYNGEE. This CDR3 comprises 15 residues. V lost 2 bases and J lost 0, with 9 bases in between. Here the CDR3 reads CASSVRATSGNTIYF. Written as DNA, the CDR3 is TGTGCCAGCAGCGTCAGGGCCACCTCTGGAAACACCATATATTTT.

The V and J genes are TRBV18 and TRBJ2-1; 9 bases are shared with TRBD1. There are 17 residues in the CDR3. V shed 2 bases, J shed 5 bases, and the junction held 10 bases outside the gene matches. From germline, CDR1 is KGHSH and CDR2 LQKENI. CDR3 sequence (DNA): TGTGCCAGCTCACCAATCTTTGTCGGACAGGGGAACAATGAGCAGTTCTTC. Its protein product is CASSPIFVGQGNNEQFF.